This T cell receptor (beta chain) was sequenced in a study of identical twins. One entry per CDR3 protein results from TCRdb running MiXCR on the 5' RACE reads. The table lists 750,000 to 950,000 distinct CDR3 sequences, roughly 12% of them singletons. The sample was also reused in another study, on yellow fever vaccine responses in identical twins.

Specimen: PBMCs. This sequence originates from a woman aged 18-29 years in good health.

CDR3 region: CSAIPRLAGFSYNEQFF. For the CDR3, the DNA is TGCAGTGCTATACCCCGACTAGCGGGGTTTTCCTACAATGAGCAGTTCTTC. The chain joins TRBV20-1 to TRBJ2-1, with TRBD2 identical over 11 bases. V shed 4 bases, J shed 1 base, and the junction held 9 bases outside the gene matches. Germline V gene data show CDR1 as DFQATT and CDR2 as SNEGSKA (reference sequence). The CDR3 consists of 17 residues.